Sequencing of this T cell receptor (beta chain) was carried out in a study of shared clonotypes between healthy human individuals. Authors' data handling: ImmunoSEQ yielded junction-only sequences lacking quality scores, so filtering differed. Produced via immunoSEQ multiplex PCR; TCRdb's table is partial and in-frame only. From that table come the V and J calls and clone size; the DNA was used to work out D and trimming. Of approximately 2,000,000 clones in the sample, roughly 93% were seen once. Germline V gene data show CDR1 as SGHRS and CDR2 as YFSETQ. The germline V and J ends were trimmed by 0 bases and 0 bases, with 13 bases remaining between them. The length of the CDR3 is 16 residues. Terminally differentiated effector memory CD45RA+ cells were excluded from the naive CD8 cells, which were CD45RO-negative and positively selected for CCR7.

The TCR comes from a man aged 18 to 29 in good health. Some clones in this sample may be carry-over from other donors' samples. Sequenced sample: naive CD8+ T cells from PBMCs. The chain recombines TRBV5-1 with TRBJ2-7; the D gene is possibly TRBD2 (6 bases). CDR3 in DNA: TGCGCCAGCAGCTTGGGGAGGGGAGGACGCTCCTACGAGCAGTACTTC. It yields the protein CASSLGRGGRSYEQYF.